This record looks at one TCR beta chain sequence and its context. Each cDNA molecule in the library carried unique molecular identifiers. TCRdb itself ran the RACE reads through MiXCR, one entry per CDR3 protein. Here the sample spans around 200,000 distinct CDR3 sequences, 25% to 35% being singletons. V lost 9 bases, J lost 3 bases, and 2 bases stayed unmatched. This CDR3 is built from 13 residues. Germline V gene data show CDR1 as MNHEY and CDR2 as SMNVEV (reference sequence). The sample is drawn from a study of human T cells and chemical hapten exposure. Turning to the study itself: Sensitization applied 2% DPC to approximately 2 cm by approximately 2 cm of upper inner arm skin.

As to time point: pre-sensitization, week 0. Treatment specified: therapeutic diphenylcyclopropenone sensitization with weekly scalp DPC. The material was whole blood, obtained in connection with sensitization to the hapten diphenylcyclopropenone (DPC). The rearrangement uses TRBV27 and TRBJ1-2; 12 bases fit TRBD1. The receptor comes from a woman under 40 with alopecia areata. Some clones in this sample may be carry-over from other donors' samples. The CDR3 DNA reads as TGTGCCAGTTGGGACAGGGGGCACTATGGCTACACCTTC. This encodes CASWDRGHYGYTF.